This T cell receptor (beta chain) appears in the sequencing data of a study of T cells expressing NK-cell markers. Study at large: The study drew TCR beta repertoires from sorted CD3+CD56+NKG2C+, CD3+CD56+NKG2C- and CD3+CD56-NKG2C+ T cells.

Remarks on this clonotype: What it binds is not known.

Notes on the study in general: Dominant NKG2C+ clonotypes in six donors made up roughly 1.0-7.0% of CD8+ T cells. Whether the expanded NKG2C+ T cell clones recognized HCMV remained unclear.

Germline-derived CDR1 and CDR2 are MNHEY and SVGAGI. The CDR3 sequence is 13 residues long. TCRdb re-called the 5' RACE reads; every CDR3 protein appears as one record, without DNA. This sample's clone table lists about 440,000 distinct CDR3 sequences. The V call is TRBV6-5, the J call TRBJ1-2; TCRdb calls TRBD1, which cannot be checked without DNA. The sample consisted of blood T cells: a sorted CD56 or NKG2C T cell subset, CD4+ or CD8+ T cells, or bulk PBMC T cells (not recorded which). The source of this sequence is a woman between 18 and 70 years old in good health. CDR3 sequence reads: CASSYNRGNGYTF.